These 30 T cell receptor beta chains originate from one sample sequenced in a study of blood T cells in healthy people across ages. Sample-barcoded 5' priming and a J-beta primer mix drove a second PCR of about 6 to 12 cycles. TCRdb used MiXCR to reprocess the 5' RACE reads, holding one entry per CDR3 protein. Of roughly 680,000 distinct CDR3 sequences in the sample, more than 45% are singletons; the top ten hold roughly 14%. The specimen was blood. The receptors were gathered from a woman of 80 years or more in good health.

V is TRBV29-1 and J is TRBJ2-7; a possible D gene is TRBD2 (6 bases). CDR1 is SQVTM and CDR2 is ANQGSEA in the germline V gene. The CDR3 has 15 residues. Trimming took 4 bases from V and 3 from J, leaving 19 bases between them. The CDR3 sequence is CSVGAPGRTNYEQYF. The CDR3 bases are TGCAGCGTTGGAGCCCCGGGGCGGACTAACTACGAGCAGTACTTC.

Here the CDR3 reads CASSVEGQGLFGTEAFF. DNA for the CDR3: TGTGCCAGCAGCGTAGAAGGACAGGGGTTGTTTGGCACTGAAGCTTTCTTT. This rearrangement joins TRBV9 to TRBJ1-1; the match to TRBD1 covers 9 bases. Germline V gives CDR1 SGDLS, CDR2 YYNGEE. This CDR3 contains 17 residues. With 0 bases clipped from V and 4 bases from J, the junction kept 10 bases outside the gene matches. The full variable domain, its missing parts supplied by reference TRBV9 and TRBJ1-1, is DSGVTQTPKHLITATGQRVTLRCSPRSGDLSVYWYQQSLDQGLQFLIQYYNGEERAKGNILERFSAQQFPDLHSELNLSSLELGDSALYFCASSVEGQGLFGTEAFFGQGTRLTVV.

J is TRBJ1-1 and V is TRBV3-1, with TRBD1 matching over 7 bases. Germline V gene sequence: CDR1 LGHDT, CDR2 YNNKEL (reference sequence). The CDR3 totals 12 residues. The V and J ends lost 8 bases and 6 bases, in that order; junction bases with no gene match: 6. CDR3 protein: CASGIDRAEAFF. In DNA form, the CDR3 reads TGTGCCAGCGGAATCGACAGGGCTGAAGCTTTCTTT.

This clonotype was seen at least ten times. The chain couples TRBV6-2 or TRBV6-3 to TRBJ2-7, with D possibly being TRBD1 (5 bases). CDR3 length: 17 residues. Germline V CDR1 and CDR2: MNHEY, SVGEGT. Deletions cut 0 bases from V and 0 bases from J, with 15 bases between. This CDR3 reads CASSYSYDRSFSYEQYF. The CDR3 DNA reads TGTGCCAGCAGTTACTCGTATGACAGAAGTTTCTCCTACGAGCAGTACTTC.

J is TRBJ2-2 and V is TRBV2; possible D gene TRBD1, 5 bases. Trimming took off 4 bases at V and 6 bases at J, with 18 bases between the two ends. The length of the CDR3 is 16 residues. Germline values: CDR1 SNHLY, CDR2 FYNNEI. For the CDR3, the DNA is TGTGCCAGCAGTGTTCAGACAGTCATGGTCGCCGGGGAGCTGTTTTTT. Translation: CASSVQTVMVAGELFF. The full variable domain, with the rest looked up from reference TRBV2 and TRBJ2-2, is EPEVTQTPSHQVTQMGQEVILRCVPISNHLYFYWYRQILGQKVEFLVSFYNNEISEKSEIFDDQFSVERPDGSNFTLKIRSTKLEDSAMYFCASSVQTVMVAGELFFGEGSRLTVL.

CDR3 loop: CASSLVVGGSYNEQFF. The CDR3 region has the DNA TGTGCCAGCAGCTTGGTAGTCGGAGGCTCCTACAATGAGCAGTTCTTC. V usage is TRBV11-2 and J usage is TRBJ2-1; weak D call: TRBD2 (5 bases). Germline V gene data show CDR1 as SGHAT and CDR2 as FQNNGV. This CDR3 region has 16 residues. Trimming stripped 3 bases from V and 0 bases from J, with 12 bases between.

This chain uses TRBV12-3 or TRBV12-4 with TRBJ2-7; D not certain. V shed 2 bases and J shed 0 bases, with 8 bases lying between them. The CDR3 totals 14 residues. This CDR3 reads CASSLQANSYEQYF. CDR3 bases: TGTGCCAGCAGTTTACAGGCTAACTCCTACGAGCAGTACTTC.

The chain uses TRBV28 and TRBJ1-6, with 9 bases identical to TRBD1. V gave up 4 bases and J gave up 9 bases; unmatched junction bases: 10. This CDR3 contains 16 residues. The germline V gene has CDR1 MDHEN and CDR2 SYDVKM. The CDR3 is CASSSFPGQGTSPLHF. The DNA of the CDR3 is TGTGCCAGCAGTTCCTTCCCGGGACAGGGAACTTCACCCCTCCACTTT.

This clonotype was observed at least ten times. This CDR3 reads CSARDLSGGPDTQYF. As DNA, the CDR3 is TGCAGTGCTAGAGATCTTAGCGGGGGGCCAGATACGCAGTATTTT. This chain uses TRBV20-1 with TRBJ2-3; 10 positions match TRBD2. The V gene's germline CDR1 is DFQATT and CDR2 SNEGSKA (reference sequence). Losses at the gene ends were 0 bases for V and 4 bases for J; bases not matched to a gene: 4. The CDR3 runs 15 residues.

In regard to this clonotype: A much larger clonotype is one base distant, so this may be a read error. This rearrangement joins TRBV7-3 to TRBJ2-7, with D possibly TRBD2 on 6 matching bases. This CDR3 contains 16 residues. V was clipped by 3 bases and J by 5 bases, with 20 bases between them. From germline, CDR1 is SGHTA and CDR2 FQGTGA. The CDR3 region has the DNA TGTGCCAGCAGCTTGACAACCGGGGGAATAATTGACGAGCAGTACTTC. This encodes CASSLTTGGIIDEQYF.

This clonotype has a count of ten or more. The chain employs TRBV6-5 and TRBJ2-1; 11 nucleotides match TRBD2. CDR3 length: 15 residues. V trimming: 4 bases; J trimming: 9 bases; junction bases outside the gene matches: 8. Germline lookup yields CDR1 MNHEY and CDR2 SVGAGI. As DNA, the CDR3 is TGTGCCAGCAGTTCGACACTAGCGGGGGTAGGTGAGCAGTTCTTC. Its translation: CASSSTLAGVGEQFF.

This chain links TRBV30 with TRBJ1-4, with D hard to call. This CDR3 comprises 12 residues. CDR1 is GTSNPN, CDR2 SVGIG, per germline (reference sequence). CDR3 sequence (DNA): TGTGTCTGCACTTCAACTAATGAAAAACTGTTTTTT. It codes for CVCTSTNEKLFF.

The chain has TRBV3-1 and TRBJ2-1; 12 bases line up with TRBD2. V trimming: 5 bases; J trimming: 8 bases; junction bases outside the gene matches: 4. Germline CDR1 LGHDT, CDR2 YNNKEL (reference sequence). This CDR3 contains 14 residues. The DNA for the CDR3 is TGTGCCAGCAGCACGCTAGCGGGGGGGCATGAGCAGTTCTTC. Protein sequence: CASSTLAGGHEQFF.

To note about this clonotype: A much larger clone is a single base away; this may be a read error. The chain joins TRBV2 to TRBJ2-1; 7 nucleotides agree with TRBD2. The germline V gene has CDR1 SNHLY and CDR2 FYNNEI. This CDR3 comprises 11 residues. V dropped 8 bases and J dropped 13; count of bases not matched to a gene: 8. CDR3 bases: TGTGCCAGCGGGTATGGGGGGGAACAGTTCTTC. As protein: CASGYGGEQFF.

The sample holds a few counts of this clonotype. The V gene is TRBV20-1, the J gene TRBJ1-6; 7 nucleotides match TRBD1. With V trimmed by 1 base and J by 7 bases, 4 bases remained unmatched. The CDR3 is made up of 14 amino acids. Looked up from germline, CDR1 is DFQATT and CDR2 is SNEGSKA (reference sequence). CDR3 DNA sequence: TGCAGTGCTAGAGGCGGGACAGAAAATTCACCCCTCCACTTT. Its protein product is CSARGGTENSPLHF.

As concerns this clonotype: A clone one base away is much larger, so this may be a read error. CDR3 DNA sequence: TGTGCCAGCAGTCTAACGAGCGGGAAATTCAATGAGCAGTTCTTC. Amino acids: CASSLTSGKFNEQFF. The rearrangement uses TRBV5-5 and TRBJ2-1, with 7 bases fitting TRBD2. The V segment lost 5 bases and the J segment 6 bases; nucleotides outside the gene matches: 11. This CDR3 spans 15 amino acids. CDR1 SGHKS and CDR2 YYEKEE come from the germline V gene (reference sequence).

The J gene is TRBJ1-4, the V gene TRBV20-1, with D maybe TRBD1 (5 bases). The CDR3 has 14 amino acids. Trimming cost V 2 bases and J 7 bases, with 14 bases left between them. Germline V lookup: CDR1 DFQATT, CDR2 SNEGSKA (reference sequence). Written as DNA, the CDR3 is TGCAGTGCTAGACACCCAGGGCAGAGTGAAAAACTGTTTTTT. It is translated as CSARHPGQSEKLFF.

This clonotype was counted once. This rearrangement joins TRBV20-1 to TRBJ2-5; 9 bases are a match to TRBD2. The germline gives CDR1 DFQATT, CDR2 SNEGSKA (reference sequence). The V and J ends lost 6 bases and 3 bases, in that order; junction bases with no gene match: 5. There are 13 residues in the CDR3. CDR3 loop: CSAPTSGKETQYF. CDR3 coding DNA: TGCAGTGCCCCGACTAGCGGAAAAGAGACCCAGTACTTC.

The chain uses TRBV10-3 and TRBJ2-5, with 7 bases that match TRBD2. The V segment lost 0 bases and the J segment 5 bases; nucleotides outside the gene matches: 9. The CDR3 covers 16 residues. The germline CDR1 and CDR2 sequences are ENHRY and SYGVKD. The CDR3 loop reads CAISESIGGSDETQYF. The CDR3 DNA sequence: TGTGCCATCAGTGAGTCGATCGGCGGGAGCGATGAGACCCAGTACTTC.

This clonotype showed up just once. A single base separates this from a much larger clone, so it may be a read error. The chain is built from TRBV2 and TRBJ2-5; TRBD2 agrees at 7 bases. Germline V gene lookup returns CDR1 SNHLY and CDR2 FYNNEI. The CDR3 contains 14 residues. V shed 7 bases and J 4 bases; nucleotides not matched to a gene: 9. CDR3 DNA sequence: TGTGCCAGCAAAAGGGACTACAACCGAGAGACCCAGTACTTC. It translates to CASKRDYNRETQYF.

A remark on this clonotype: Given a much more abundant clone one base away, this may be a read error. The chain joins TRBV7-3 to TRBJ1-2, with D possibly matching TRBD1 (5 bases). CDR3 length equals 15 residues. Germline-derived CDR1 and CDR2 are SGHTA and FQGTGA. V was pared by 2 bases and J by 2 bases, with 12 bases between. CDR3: CASSLEGALNYGYTF. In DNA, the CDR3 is TGTGCCAGCAGCTTAGAAGGGGCACTGAACTATGGCTACACCTTC.

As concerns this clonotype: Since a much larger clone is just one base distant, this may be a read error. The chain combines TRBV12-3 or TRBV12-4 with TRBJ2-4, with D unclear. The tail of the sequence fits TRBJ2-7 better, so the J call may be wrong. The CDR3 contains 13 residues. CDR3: CANSFGETYEQYF. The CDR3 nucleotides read TGTGCCAACTCCTTTGGAGAAACCTACGAGCAGTACTTC.

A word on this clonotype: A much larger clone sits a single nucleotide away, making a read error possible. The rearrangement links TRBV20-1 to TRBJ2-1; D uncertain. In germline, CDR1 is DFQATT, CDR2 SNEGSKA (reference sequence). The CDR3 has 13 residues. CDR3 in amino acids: CSATDPWTAERFF. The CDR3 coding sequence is TGCAGTGCAACCGATCCGTGGACCGCTGAGCGGTTCTTC.

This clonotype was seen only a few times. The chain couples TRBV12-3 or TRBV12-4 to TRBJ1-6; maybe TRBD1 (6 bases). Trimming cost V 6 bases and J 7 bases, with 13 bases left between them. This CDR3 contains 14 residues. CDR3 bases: TGTGCCAGCAGCCAGACAGGAGGGAATTCACCCCTCCACTTT. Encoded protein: CASSQTGGNSPLHF.

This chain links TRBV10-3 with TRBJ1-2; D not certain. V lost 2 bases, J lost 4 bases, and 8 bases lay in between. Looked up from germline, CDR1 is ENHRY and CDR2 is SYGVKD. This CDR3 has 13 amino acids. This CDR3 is CAISEEGPYGYTF. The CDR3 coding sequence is TGTGCCATCAGTGAGGAGGGCCCCTATGGCTACACCTTC.

Here the CDR3 reads CATRDRALYEQYF. CDR3 bases: TGTGCCACTAGGGACAGGGCTTTGTACGAGCAGTACTTC. The chain carries TRBV10-3 and TRBJ2-7; 9 nucleotides align to TRBD1. The CDR3 is 13 amino acids. Germline assignment: CDR1 ENHRY and CDR2 SYGVKD. Trimming removed 10 bases from V and 4 bases from J; junction bases left unmatched: 8.

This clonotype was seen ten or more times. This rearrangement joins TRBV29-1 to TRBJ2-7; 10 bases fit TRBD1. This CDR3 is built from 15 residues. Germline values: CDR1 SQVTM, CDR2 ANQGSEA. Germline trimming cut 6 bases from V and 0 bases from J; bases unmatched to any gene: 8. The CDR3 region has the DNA TGCAGCGTGTCTGGACAGGGGGTATTCTCCTACGAGCAGTACTTC. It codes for CSVSGQGVFSYEQYF.

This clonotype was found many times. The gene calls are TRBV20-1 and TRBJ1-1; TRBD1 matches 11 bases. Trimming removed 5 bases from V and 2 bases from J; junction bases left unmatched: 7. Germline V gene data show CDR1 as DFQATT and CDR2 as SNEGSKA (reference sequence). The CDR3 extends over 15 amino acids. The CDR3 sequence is CSASGTGGINTEAFF. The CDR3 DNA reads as TGCAGTGCTTCCGGGACAGGGGGGATTAACACTGAAGCTTTCTTT.

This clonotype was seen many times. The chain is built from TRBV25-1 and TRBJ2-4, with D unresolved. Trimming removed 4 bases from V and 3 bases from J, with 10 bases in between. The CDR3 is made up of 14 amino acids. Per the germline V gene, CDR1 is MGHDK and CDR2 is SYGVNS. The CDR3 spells CASSGVGVKNIQYF. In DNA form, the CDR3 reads TGTGCCAGCAGTGGCGTAGGAGTCAAAAACATTCAGTACTTC. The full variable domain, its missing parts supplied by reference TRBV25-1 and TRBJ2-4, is EADIYQTPRYLVIGTGKKITLECSQTMGHDKMYWYQQDPGMELHLIHYSYGVNSTEKGDLSSESTVSRIRTEHFPLTLESARPSHTSQYLCASSGVGVKNIQYFGAGTRLSVL.

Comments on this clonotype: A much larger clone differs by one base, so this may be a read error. The CDR3 region is CASSLGRGAQFF. The CDR3 nucleotides read TGCGCCAGCAGCTTGGGAAGGGGAGCGCAGTTCTTC. This sequence joins TRBV5-1 and TRBJ2-1; the D call may be TRBD1 or TRBD2 (5 bases each). The CDR3 has 12 amino acids. Germline-derived CDR1 and CDR2 are SGHRS and YFSETQ. V lost 0 bases and J 12 bases, leaving 10 bases between the germline ends.